Shown below are 3 T cell receptor beta chains from a single sample sequenced in a study of control samples from healthy donors and cancer patients. The protocol was immunoSEQ multiplex PCR, while the TCRdb copy is restricted to in-frame clones and leaves out a portion. The data show hundreds of thousands of clones, with roughly 87% seen just once and about 14% held by the top ten. The specimen sequenced was PBMCs. These receptors all come from a woman in her sixties or seventies with lung cancer.

The CDR3 nucleotides read TGTGCCAGCAGTGAATTCGCGGGGATGGTAGATACGCAGTATTTT. As protein: CASSEFAGMVDTQYF. The chain joins TRBV6-1 to TRBJ2-3, with D possibly matching TRBD2 (6 bases). Germline-derived CDR1 and CDR2 are MNHNS and SASEGT. The CDR3 runs to 15 residues. Trimming left V 2 bases short and J 5 bases short, with 14 bases between.

The rearrangement uses TRBV27 and TRBJ2-7, with D tentatively TRBD2 (6 bases). From germline, CDR1 is MNHEY and CDR2 SMNVEV (reference sequence). Trimming stripped 5 bases from V and 2 bases from J, with 13 bases between. The CDR3 is 14 residues long. The DNA for the CDR3 is TGTGCCAGCAGTCCCGGGACTGGGCCCTACGAGCAGTACTTC. Residues: CASSPGTGPYEQYF.

The CDR3 coding sequence is TGTGCCAGCAGCTTGGACAGGGATGAGCAGTACTTC. It codes for CASSLDRDEQYF. This rearrangement joins TRBV11-3 to TRBJ2-7; 8 positions match TRBD1. Germline values: CDR1 SGHNT, CDR2 YENEEA. CDR3 length: 12 residues. V trimming: 3 bases; J trimming: 7 bases; junction bases outside the gene matches: 2.